This TCR beta chain was sequenced in a study of tumor-infiltrating T cells and Merkel cell polyomavirus. Overall study context: The study examined CD8+ T cells specific for the Merkel cell polyomavirus KLL epitope. General study points: KLL-specific TRB repertoires were diverse and largely private.

J lost 5 bases, V lost 7 bases, and 6 bases had no gene match. Germline values: CDR1 SGHTA, CDR2 FQGNSA. This CDR3 comprises 13 residues. Sequenced by immunoSEQ multiplex PCR; TCRdb stores in-frame clones only, minus some. The sample lists about 25,000 clones; about 85% were seen once. Immunohistochemistry showed robust Merkel cell polyomavirus Large T antigen staining in every patient's tumor. This clone has only a few counts. The antigen is unknown. This sequence originates from a man between 50 and 59 years old with Merkel cell carcinoma. The sequenced sample consisted of lymph node tissue. This chain connects TRBV7-2 to TRBJ2-7, with 9 bases that match TRBD1. CDR3 DNA sequence: TGTGCCAGCACCCCGGGACAGGGCGACGAGCAGTACTTC. It is translated as CASTPGQGDEQYF.